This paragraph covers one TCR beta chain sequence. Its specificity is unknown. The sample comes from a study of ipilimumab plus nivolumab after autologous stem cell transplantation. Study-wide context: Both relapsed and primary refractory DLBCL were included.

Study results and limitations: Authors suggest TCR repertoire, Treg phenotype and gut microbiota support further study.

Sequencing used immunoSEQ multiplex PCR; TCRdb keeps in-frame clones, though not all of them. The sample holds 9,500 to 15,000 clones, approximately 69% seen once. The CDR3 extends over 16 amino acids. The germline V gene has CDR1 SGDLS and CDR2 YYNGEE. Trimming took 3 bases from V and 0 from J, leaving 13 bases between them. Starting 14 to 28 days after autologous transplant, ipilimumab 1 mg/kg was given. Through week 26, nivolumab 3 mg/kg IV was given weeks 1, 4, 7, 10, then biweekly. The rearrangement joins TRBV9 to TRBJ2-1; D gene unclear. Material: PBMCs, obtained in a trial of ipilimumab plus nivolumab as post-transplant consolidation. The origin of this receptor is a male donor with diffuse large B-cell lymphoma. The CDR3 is CASSARLLSSYNEQFF. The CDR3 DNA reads TGTGCCAGCAGCGCCCGCCTCCTGAGCTCCTACAATGAGCAGTTCTTC.